This T cell receptor (beta chain) was identified during a study of radiotherapy plus CTLA-4 blockade in lung cancer. Only in-frame clones appear in the TCRdb table, and some are missing; sequencing was by immunoSEQ multiplex PCR. The sample lists roughly 120,000 clones, about 83% occurring once. Germline V gives CDR1 SGHTA, CDR2 FQGNSA. The V end lost 1 base, the J end lost 7 bases, and 17 bases lay between the germline ends. The CDR3 has 17 amino acids. The chain joins TRBV7-2 to TRBJ1-6; D not certain. Sequencing used peripheral blood, obtained from a patient treated with radiotherapy plus ipilimumab. The receptor's source is a human donor with non-small cell lung cancer who had a partial response to radiotherapy plus ipilimumab. For the CDR3, the DNA is TGTGCCAGCAGCTTAGAAGTTGCCGGACGGAGGAATTCACCCCTCCACTTT. Its protein is CASSLEVAGRRNSPLHF. Together with reference TRBV7-2 and TRBJ1-6, the CDR3 gives the full variable domain: GAGVSQSPSNKVTEKGKDVELRCDPISGHTALYWYRQSLGQGLEFLIYFQGNSAPDKSGLPSDRFSAERTGGSVSTLTIQRTQQEDSAVYLCASSLEVAGRRNSPLHFGNGTRLTVT.